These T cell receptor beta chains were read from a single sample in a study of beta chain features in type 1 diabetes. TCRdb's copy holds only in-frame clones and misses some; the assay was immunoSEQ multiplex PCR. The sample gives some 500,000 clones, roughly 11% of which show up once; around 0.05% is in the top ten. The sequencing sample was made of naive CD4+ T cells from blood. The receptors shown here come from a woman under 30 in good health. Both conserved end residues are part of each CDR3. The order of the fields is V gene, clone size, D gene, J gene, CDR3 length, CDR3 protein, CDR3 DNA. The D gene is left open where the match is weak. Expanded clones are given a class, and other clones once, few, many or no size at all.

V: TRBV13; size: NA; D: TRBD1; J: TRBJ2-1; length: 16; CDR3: CASSHRRGRSSREQFF; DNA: TGTGCCAGCAGCCATCGTAGGGGGCGCAGTTCACGTGAGCAGTTCTTC
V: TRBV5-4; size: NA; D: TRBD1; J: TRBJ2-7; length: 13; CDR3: CASSLGTASEQYF; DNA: TGTGCCAGCAGCTTAGGGACAGCCTCCGAGCAGTACTTC
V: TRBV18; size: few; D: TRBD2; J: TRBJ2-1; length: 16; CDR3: CASSRGSGGKNNEQFF; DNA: TGTGCCAGCTCACGTGGGTCGGGAGGGAAAAACAATGAGCAGTTCTTC
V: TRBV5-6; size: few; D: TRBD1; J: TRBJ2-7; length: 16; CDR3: CASTLAGTVASYEQYF; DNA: TGTGCCAGCACCCTAGCCGGGACAGTGGCTTCCTACGAGCAGTACTTC
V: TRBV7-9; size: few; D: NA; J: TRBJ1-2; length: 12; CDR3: CASSLGRHGYTF; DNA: TGTGCCAGCAGCTTAGGGCGGCATGGCTACACCTTC
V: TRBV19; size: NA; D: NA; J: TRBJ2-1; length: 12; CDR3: CASSHLSNEQFF; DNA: TGTGCCAGTAGTCACCTTTCGAATGAGCAGTTCTTC
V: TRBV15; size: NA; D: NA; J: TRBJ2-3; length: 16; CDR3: CATSRDKFPSTDTQYF; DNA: TGTGCCACCAGCAGAGATAAGTTTCCTAGCACAGATACGCAGTATTTT
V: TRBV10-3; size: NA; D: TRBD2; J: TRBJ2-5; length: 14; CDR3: CAIRGTSGQETQYF; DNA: TGTGCCATCCGGGGGACTAGCGGGCAAGAGACCCAGTACTTC
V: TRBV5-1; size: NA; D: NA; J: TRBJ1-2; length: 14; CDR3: CASRRGTANYGYTF; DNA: TGCGCCAGCAGACGCGGGACCGCCAACTATGGCTACACCTTC
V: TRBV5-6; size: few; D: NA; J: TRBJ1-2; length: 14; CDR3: CASSLARKGYGYTF; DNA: TGTGCCAGCAGCTTGGCCAGGAAGGGGTATGGCTACACCTTC
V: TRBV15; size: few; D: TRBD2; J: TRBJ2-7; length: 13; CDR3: CATSREGGYEQYF; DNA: TGTGCCACCAGCAGAGAGGGAGGGTACGAGCAGTACTTC
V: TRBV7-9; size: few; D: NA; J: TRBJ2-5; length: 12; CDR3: CASSLTKETQYF; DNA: TGTGCCAGCAGCCTAACGAAAGAGACCCAGTACTTC
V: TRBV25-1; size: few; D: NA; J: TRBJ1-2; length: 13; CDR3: CASSAPVGVGYTF; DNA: TGTGCCAGCAGCGCCCCGGTGGGAGTTGGCTACACCTTC
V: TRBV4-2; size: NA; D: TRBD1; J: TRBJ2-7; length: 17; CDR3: CASSHRDTGTGGWEQYF; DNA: TGTGCCAGCAGCCATCGAGATACCGGGACAGGGGGCTGGGAGCAGTACTTC
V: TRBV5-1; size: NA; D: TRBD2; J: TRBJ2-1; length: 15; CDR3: CASSLVSTSNNEQFF; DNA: TGCGCCAGCAGCTTGGTGTCGACTAGCAACAATGAGCAGTTCTTC
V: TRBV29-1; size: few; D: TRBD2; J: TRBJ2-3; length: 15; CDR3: CSALTSGRATDTQYF; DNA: TGCAGCGCCCTGACTAGCGGGAGGGCAACAGATACGCAGTATTTT
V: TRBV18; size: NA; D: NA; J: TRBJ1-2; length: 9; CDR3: CASSPGYTF; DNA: TGTGCCAGCTCACCGGGTTACACCTTC
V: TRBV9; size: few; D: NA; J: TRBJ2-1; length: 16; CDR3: CASSVTVAPTYNEQFF; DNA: TGTGCCAGCAGCGTTACTGTGGCGCCGACCTACAATGAGCAGTTCTTC
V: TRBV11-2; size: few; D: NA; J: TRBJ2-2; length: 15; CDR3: CASSLDRGGTGELFF; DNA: TGTGCCAGCAGCTTAGACAGGGGAGGAACCGGGGAGCTGTTTTTT
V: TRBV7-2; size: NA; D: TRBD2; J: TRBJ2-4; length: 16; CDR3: CASSPRLAGGGFIQYF; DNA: TGTGCCAGCAGCCCCAGACTAGCGGGAGGAGGGTTCATTCAGTACTTC
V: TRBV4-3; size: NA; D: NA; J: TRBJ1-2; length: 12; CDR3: CASSQKGYGYTF; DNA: TGCGCCAGCAGCCAAAAAGGGTATGGCTACACCTTC
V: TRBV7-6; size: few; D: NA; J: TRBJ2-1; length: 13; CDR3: CASSFGPNNEQFF; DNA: TGTGCCAGCAGCTTTGGCCCGAACAATGAGCAGTTCTTC
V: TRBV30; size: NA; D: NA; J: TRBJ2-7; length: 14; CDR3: CAWSRILGSGEQYF; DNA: TGTGCCTGGAGTAGAATACTAGGATCTGGCGAGCAGTACTTC
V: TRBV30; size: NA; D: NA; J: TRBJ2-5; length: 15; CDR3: CAWSPMVGVRETQYF; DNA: TGTGCCTGGAGTCCTATGGTCGGGGTCCGGGAGACCCAGTACTTC
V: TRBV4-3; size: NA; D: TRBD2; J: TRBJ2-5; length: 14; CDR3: CASSQSGEQETQYF; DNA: TGCGCCAGCAGCCAAAGCGGGGAGCAAGAGACCCAGTACTTC
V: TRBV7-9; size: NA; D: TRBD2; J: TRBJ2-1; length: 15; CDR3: CASSQRGLADNEQFF; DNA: TGTGCCAGCAGCCAAAGGGGACTAGCCGACAATGAGCAGTTCTTC
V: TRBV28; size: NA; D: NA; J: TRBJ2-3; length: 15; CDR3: CASLLGGRISDTQYF; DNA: TGTGCCAGCCTGTTGGGGGGCCGAATTTCAGATACGCAGTATTTT
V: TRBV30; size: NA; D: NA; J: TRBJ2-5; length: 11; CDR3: CAWTGAETQYF; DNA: TGTGCCTGGACAGGGGCGGAGACCCAGTACTTC
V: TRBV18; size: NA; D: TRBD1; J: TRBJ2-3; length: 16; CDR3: CASSPRTGRFTDTQYF; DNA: TGTGCCAGCTCACCTAGGACAGGGAGGTTCACAGATACGCAGTATTTT
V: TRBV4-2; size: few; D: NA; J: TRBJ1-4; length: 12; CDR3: CASRDGNEKLFF; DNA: TGTGCCAGCAGGGACGGCAATGAAAAACTGTTTTTT
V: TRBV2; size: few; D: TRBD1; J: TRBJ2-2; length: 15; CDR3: CASSGQGLGTGELFF; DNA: TGTGCCAGCAGTGGACAGGGGTTGGGCACCGGGGAGCTGTTTTTT
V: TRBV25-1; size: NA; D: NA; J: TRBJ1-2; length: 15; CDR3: CASSDLGGTYYGYTF; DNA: TGTGCCAGCAGTGATCTCGGGGGGACTTACTATGGCTACACCTTC
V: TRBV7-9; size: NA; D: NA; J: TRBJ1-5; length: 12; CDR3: CASSDGGQPQHF; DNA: TGTGCCAGCTCAGATGGGGGACAGCCCCAGCATTTT
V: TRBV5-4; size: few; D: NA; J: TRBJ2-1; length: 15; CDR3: CASSLGGVSYNEQFF; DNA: TGTGCCAGCAGCTTGGGTGGTGTCAGCTACAATGAGCAGTTCTTC
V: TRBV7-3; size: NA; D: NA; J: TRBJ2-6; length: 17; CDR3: CASSTPGISSGANVLTF; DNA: TGTGCCAGCAGCACGCCAGGGATCTCCTCTGGGGCCAACGTCCTGACTTTC
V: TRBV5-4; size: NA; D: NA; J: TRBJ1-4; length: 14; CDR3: CASSLAGKDEKLFF; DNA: TGTGCCAGCAGCTTGGCAGGGAAGGATGAAAAACTGTTTTTT
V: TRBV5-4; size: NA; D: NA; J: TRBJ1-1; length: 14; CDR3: CASSLPRANTEAFF; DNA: TGTGCCAGCAGCTTACCTAGGGCGAACACTGAAGCTTTCTTT
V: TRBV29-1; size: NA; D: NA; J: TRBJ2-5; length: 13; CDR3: CSVVTGGEETQYF; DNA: TGCAGCGTCGTGACAGGAGGGGAAGAGACCCAGTACTTC
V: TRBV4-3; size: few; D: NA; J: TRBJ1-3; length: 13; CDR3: CASSQEMGNTIYF; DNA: TGCGCCAGCAGCCAAGAGATGGGAAACACCATATATTTT
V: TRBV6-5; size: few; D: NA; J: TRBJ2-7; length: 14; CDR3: CASSYLGGEYEQYF; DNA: TGTGCCAGCAGTTACCTCGGGGGAGAGTACGAGCAGTACTTC
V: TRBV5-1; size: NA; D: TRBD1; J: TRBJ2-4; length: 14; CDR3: CASSLGDSKNIQYF; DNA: TGCGCCAGCAGCCTAGGGGACAGCAAAAACATTCAGTACTTC
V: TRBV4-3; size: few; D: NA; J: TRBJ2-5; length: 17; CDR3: CASSPHRTKSYQETQYF; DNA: TGCGCCAGCAGCCCTCACCGGACAAAATCGTACCAAGAGACCCAGTACTTC
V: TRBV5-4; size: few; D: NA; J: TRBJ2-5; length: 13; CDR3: CASSLGLQETQYF; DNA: TGTGCCAGCAGCTTGGGACTACAAGAGACCCAGTACTTC
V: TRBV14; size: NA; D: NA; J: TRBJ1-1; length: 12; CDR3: CASSERHTEAFF; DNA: TGTGCCAGCAGTGAGAGGCACACTGAAGCTTTCTTT